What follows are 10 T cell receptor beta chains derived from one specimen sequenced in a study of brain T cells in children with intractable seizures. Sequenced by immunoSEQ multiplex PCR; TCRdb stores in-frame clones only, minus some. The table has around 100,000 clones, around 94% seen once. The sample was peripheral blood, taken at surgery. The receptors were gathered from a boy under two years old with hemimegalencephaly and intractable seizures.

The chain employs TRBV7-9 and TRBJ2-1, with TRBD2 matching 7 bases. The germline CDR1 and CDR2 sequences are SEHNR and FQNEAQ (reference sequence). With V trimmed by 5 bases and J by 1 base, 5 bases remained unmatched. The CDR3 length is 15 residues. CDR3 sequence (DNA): TGTGCCAGCAGCGAAAGCGGGAAGTCCTACAATGAGCAGTTCTTC. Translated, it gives CASSESGKSYNEQFF.

The CDR3 loop is CATSREISGFYEQYF. The CDR3 DNA is TGTGCCACCAGCAGAGAGATCAGCGGATTCTACGAGCAGTACTTC. The chain couples TRBV15 to TRBJ2-7, with a weak D call TRBD2 (5 bases). CDR1 and CDR2 (germline): LNHNV, YYDKDF (reference sequence). Trimming took 0 bases from V and 3 from J, leaving 12 bases between them. CDR3 length equals 15 residues.

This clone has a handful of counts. The CDR3 region has the DNA TGTGCCAGCAGTTACTCGACCGGGTACGAGCAGTACTTC. Residues: CASSYSTGYEQYF. The chain combines TRBV6-5 with TRBJ2-7; D is undetermined. This CDR3 is built from 13 residues. Germline-derived CDR1 and CDR2 are MNHEY and SVGAGI. Deletions cut 0 bases from V and 4 bases from J, with 7 bases between.

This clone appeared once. The CDR3 DNA reads TGTGCCAGCAGCAGGGATACCAGGGTCAAGTTGTATTTT. Amino acids: CASSRDTRVKLYF. The chain couples TRBV7-2 to TRBJ2-3; D is possibly TRBD1 (5 bases). CDR3 length: 13 amino acids. Trimming cost V 5 bases and J 14 bases, with 20 bases left between them. Germline CDR1 is SGHTA and CDR2 is FQGNSA.

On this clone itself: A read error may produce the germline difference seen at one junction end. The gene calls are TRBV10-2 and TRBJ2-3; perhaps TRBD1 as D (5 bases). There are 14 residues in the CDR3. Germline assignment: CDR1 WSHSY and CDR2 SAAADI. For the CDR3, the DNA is TGCGCCAGCACTGAGACAGTACATACAGATACGCAGTATTTT. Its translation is CASTETVHTDTQYF.

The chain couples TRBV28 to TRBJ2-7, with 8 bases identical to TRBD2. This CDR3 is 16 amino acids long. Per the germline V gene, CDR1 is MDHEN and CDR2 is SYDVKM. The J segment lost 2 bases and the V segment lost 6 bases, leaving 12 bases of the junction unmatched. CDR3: CASSSPLAGGPYEQYF. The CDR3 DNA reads TGTGCCAGCAGCTCCCCCCTAGCGGGCGGACCCTACGAGCAGTACTTC.

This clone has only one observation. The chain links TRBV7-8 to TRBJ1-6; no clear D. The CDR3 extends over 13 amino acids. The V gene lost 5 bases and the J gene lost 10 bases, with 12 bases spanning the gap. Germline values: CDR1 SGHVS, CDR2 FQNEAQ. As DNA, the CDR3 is TGTGCCAGCAGCCCCCCGCCCCCATCACCCCTCCACTTT. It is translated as CASSPPPPSPLHF.

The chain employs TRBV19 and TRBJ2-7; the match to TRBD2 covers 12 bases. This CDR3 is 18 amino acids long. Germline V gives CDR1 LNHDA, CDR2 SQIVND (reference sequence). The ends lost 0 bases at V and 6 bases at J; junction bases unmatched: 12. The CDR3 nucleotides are TGTGCCAGTAGTATAGAACGCCTAGCGGGAGGGCCGACTCTCGAGCAGTACTTC. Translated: CASSIERLAGGPTLEQYF.

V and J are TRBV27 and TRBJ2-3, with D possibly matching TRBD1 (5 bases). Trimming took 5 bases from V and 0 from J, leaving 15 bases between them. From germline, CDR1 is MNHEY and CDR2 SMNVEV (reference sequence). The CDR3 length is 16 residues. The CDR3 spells CASSAYRPLSTDTQYF. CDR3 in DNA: TGTGCCAGCAGTGCCTACAGGCCGCTTAGCACAGATACGCAGTATTTT.

The CDR3 region has the DNA TGTGCCAGCAGTTTAAAGGGGGAGTTCTCCTACGAGCAGTACTTC. This translates into CASSLKGEFSYEQYF. The V call is TRBV28, the J call TRBJ2-7; D might be TRBD1 (6 bases). Trimming stripped 2 bases from V and 0 bases from J, with 11 bases between. This CDR3 has 15 residues. The germline V gene has CDR1 MDHEN and CDR2 SYDVKM.